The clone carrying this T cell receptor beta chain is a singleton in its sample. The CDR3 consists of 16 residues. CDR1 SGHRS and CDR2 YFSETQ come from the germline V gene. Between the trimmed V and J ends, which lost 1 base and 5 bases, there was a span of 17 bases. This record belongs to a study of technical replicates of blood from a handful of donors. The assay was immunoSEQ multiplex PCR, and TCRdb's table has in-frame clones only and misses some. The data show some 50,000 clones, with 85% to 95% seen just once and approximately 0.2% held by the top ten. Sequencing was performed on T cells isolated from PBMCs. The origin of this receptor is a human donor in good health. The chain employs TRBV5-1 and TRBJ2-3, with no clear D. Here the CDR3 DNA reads TGCGCCAGCAGCTTGACGGTAGCCTCCCCTGGAGATACGCAGTATTTT. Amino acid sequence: CASSLTVASPGDTQYF.